Shown below are 27 T cell receptor beta chains from a single sample sequenced in a study of CD8 T cells in Susac syndrome. An amount of RNA that ranged from roughly 0.45 to 1 ug was reverse transcribed with random hexamers. TCRdb re-analysed the immunoSEQ multiplex PCR reads in MiXCR, keeping a single row per CDR3 protein. This table holds over 350,000 distinct CDR3 sequences, more than 80% found once. Sequencing input: CD8+ T cells from PBMCs. These receptors originate from a human donor with multiple sclerosis.

The J gene is TRBJ1-5, the V gene TRBV28; a weak D match, TRBD1 (5 bases). Germline lookup yields CDR1 MDHEN and CDR2 SYDVKM. The CDR3 has 13 amino acids. V lost 6 bases and J lost 5, with 11 bases in between. The CDR3, as DNA: TGTGCCAGCAGCCGGAGGGGAGATCAGCCCCAGCATTTT. It is translated as CASSRRGDQPQHF.

The chain carries TRBV14 and TRBJ1-1; perhaps TRBD1 as D (6 bases). This CDR3 spans 15 amino acids. Germline CDR1 is SGHDN and CDR2 is FVKESK. Trimming pared 1 base from V and 10 bases from J, leaving 19 bases between. The CDR3: CASSQADRPKALAFF. CDR3 DNA sequence: TGTGCCAGCAGCCAAGCCGACAGGCCGAAAGCACTAGCTTTCTTT.

J is TRBJ1-3 and V is TRBV2; tentative D call: TRBD1 (5 bases). The CDR3 loop spans 15 amino acids. Germline V gene lookup returns CDR1 SNHLY and CDR2 FYNNEI. With 3 bases removed from V and 3 bases from J, the gap between germline ends came to 12 bases. The CDR3 is CASSESGTSGNTIYF. The CDR3 nucleotides read TGTGCCAGCAGTGAGTCCGGGACGAGTGGAAACACCATATATTTT.

The chain carries TRBV13 and TRBJ2-5; TRBD2 aligns across 7 bases. CDR1 and CDR2 (germline): PRHDT, FYEKMQ (reference sequence). CDR3 size: 16 residues. The V segment lost 0 bases and the J segment 5 bases; nucleotides outside the gene matches: 9. CDR3 in amino acids: CASSLGGGVIQETQYF. The DNA of the CDR3 is TGTGCCAGCAGCTTAGGGGGAGGGGTGATACAGGAGACCCAGTACTTC.

In its sample, this clonotype was seen once. This chain links TRBV11-2 with TRBJ2-1; 10 nucleotides line up with TRBD1. The germline gives CDR1 SGHAT, CDR2 FQNNGV. There are 16 residues in the CDR3. V trimming: 5 bases; J trimming: 9 bases; junction bases outside the gene matches: 13. The CDR3 DNA reads as TGTGCCAGCAGCGCACCGGGACAGGGGTATTTTGGTGAGCAGTTCTTC. Translated, it gives CASSAPGQGYFGEQFF.

The chain has TRBV19 and TRBJ2-2; TRBD2 might be the D (6 bases). The CDR3 runs to 15 residues. Per germline, CDR1 LNHDA and CDR2 SQIVND (reference sequence). Trimming cost V 3 bases and J 4 bases, with 12 bases left between them. The CDR3 region has the DNA TGTGCCAGTAGTATTCTGGCGGGGATCACCGGGGAGCTGTTTTTT. Protein sequence: CASSILAGITGELFF.

This chain uses TRBV10-3 with TRBJ1-1; D ambiguous. The germline V gene has CDR1 ENHRY and CDR2 SYGVKD. Trimming shortened V by 2 bases and J by 0 bases, and 7 bases separated the two germline ends. This CDR3 has 14 amino acids. Written as DNA, the CDR3 is TGTGCCATCAGTGAGGAGGCTTTGAACACTGAAGCTTTCTTT. It translates to CAISEEALNTEAFF.

This chain uses TRBV30 with TRBJ2-3; D possibly corresponds to TRBD2 (6 bases). The CDR3 spans 14 residues. V was shortened by 4 bases and J by 1 base, with 12 bases between the two germline ends. Germline V gene data show CDR1 as GTSNPN and CDR2 as SVGIG (reference sequence). The CDR3 region has the DNA TGTGCCTGGAAAGTGGGCGGGGGCACAGATACGCAGTATTTT. It translates to CAWKVGGGTDTQYF.

The CDR3 region is CASSSTAANYEQYF. The CDR3 bases are TGTGCCAGCAGCTCGACAGCGGCAAACTACGAGCAGTACTTC. The chain couples TRBV7-2 to TRBJ2-7; perhaps D is TRBD1 or TRBD2 (5 bases each). V lost 4 bases and J 3 bases, leaving 13 bases between the germline ends. This CDR3 has 14 amino acids. Germline-derived CDR1 and CDR2 are SGHTA and FQGNSA.

The CDR3 nucleotides read TGTGCCAGCATTCAGGCGCCGGATAATTCACCCCTCCACTTT. It is translated as CASIQAPDNSPLHF. This chain connects TRBV11-2 to TRBJ1-6; D gene unclear. Germline CDR1 reads SGHAT; CDR2 reads FQNNGV. V was clipped by 7 bases and J by 5 bases, with 12 bases between them. The CDR3 totals 14 residues.

This clonotype was observed a single time. The chain is built from TRBV3-1 and TRBJ1-1, with D perhaps TRBD1 (5 bases). In germline, CDR1 is LGHDT, CDR2 YNNKEL (reference sequence). Between the trimmed V and J ends, which lost 1 base and 0 bases, there was a span of 9 bases. The CDR3 totals 15 residues. The CDR3 sequence is CASSQGGRMNTEAFF. Written as DNA, the CDR3 is TGTGCCAGCAGCCAAGGGGGCAGAATGAACACTGAAGCTTTCTTT.

This clonotype was picked up a small number of times. The chain is built from TRBV27 and TRBJ1-5; 7 positions agree with TRBD1. There are 14 residues in the CDR3. The J segment lost 2 bases and the V segment lost 4 bases, leaving 2 bases of the junction unmatched. CDR1 and CDR2 (germline): MNHEY, SMNVEV (reference sequence). The CDR3 DNA sequence: TGTGCCAGCAGTTACGGGACAGGCAATCAGCCCCAGCATTTT. Its translation: CASSYGTGNQPQHF.

This chain links TRBV5-5 with TRBJ2-5; D may match TRBD1 or TRBD2 (5 bases each). Looked up from germline, CDR1 is SGHKS and CDR2 is YYEKEE (reference sequence). This CDR3 spans 17 amino acids. Trimming stripped 0 bases from V and 2 bases from J, with 17 bases between. The CDR3 spells CASSLGRGIRQQETQYF. In DNA, the CDR3 is TGTGCCAGCAGCTTGGGAAGAGGGATCCGACAGCAAGAGACCCAGTACTTC.

This clonotype was observed once. The chain combines TRBV7-9 with TRBJ2-5, with D unclear. Per germline, CDR1 SEHNR and CDR2 FQNEAQ (reference sequence). The CDR3 sequence is 14 residues long. Trimming took 3 bases from V and 0 from J, leaving 8 bases between them. CDR3 sequence reads: CASSFWSDQETQYF. Written as DNA, the CDR3 is TGTGCCAGCAGCTTTTGGAGCGACCAAGAGACCCAGTACTTC. The full variable domain, with the rest looked up from reference TRBV7-9 and TRBJ2-5, is DTGVSQNPRHKITKRGQNVTFRCDPISEHNRLYWYRQTLGQGPEFLTYFQNEAQLEKSRLLSDRFSAERPKGSFSTLEIQRTEQGDSAMYLCASSFWSDQETQYFGPGTRLLVL.

The chain couples TRBV15 to TRBJ1-2, with TRBD1 as a possible D gene (6 bases). Trimming cost V 4 bases and J 1 base, with 16 bases left between them. Germline lookup yields CDR1 LNHNV and CDR2 YYDKDF (reference sequence). The CDR3 is 16 residues long. CDR3 sequence: CATSKLRQAFNYGYTF. The CDR3 DNA follows: TGTGCCACCAGCAAATTAAGACAGGCTTTTAACTATGGCTACACCTTC.

The V call is TRBV28, the J call TRBJ1-1, with no clear D. CDR1 is MDHEN and CDR2 is SYDVKM in the germline V gene. Trimming pared 3 bases from V and 2 bases from J, leaving 19 bases between. The CDR3 totals 17 residues. The CDR3 spells CASSFVGSEDLNTEAFF. CDR3 bases: TGTGCCAGCAGTTTCGTAGGGTCGGAGGATCTTAACACTGAAGCTTTCTTT.

The chain couples TRBV5-1 to TRBJ1-2; D not certain. Germline V CDR1 and CDR2: SGHRS, YFSETQ. V was clipped by 0 bases and J by 2 bases, with 11 bases between them. The CDR3 runs 15 residues. The CDR3 nucleotides read TGCGCCAGCAGCTTGGAAGTGGCGGCGAACTATGGCTACACCTTC. It yields the protein CASSLEVAANYGYTF.

The genes are TRBV27 and TRBJ2-7; unclear D gene. Germline loops: CDR1 MNHEY, CDR2 SMNVEV (reference sequence). The germline V and J ends were trimmed by 2 bases and 7 bases, with 12 bases remaining between them. This CDR3 comprises 13 residues. The CDR3 reads CASSLENLGEQYF. The CDR3 DNA reads TGTGCCAGCAGTTTAGAGAACTTAGGAGAGCAGTACTTC.

The chain links TRBV2 to TRBJ1-6; no reliable D call. The CDR3 loop spans 14 amino acids. The ends were cut back, 6 bases at V and 4 bases at J, with 10 bases in the middle. From germline, CDR1 is SNHLY and CDR2 FYNNEI. CDR3 amino acids: CASRDGLYNSPLHF. The CDR3 bases are TGTGCCAGCAGGGACGGACTTTATAATTCACCCCTCCACTTT.

The chain has TRBV30 and TRBJ2-7; 8 bases line up with TRBD1. CDR3 length: 17 amino acids. V shed 1 base, J shed 5 bases, and the junction held 16 bases outside the gene matches. CDR1 is GTSNPN and CDR2 is SVGIG in the germline V gene (reference sequence). The CDR3 region is CAWSATTPGQVLDEQYF. CDR3 nucleotide sequence: TGTGCCTGGAGTGCCACTACCCCGGGACAGGTTCTGGACGAGCAGTACTTC.

This chain uses TRBV4-1 with TRBJ2-1; D unclear. V shed 1 base and J shed 4 bases, with 8 bases lying between them. CDR3 length: 14 residues. The germline V gene has CDR1 MGHRA and CDR2 YSYEKL. Written as DNA, the CDR3 is TGCGCCAGCAGCCAAGTTGTCAGTTACAATGAGCAGTTCTTC. Translating gives CASSQVVSYNEQFF.

The chain links TRBV6-6 to TRBJ1-1; unclear D gene. The CDR3 length is 14 residues. Germline-derived CDR1 and CDR2 are MNHNY and SVGAGI (reference sequence). Trimming shortened V by 6 bases and J by 0 bases, and 11 bases separated the two germline ends. CDR3 loop: CASRGSQLNTEAFF. CDR3 sequence (DNA): TGTGCCAGCAGAGGTAGCCAGCTGAACACTGAAGCTTTCTTT.

The rearrangement uses TRBV25-1 and TRBJ2-7; D gene uncertain. Germline V CDR1 and CDR2: MGHDK, SYGVNS. The length of the CDR3 is 14 residues. V was cut by 0 bases and J by 5 bases, with 11 bases left in between. The CDR3 coding sequence is TGTGCCAGCAGTGAATACTACGGCGGCCACGAGCAGTACTTC. As protein: CASSEYYGGHEQYF.

This chain joins TRBV7-9 and TRBJ2-7, with 8 positions matching TRBD1. Germline V gene data show CDR1 as SEHNR and CDR2 as FQNEAQ (reference sequence). J lost 3 bases, V lost 5 bases, and 9 bases had no gene match. This CDR3 is 15 amino acids long. The CDR3 loop reads CASSPTGGGIYEQYF. The DNA for the CDR3 is TGTGCCAGCAGCCCCACAGGGGGTGGTATCTACGAGCAGTACTTC.

In DNA form, the CDR3 reads TGTGCCAGCAGCGGACGATCGGGACTAGCGGGAGGAGAGACCCAGTACTTC. Translated, it gives CASSGRSGLAGGETQYF. The rearrangement uses TRBV3-1 and TRBJ2-5; 15 bases match TRBD2. The CDR3 is 17 amino acids. Germline V gene lookup returns CDR1 LGHDT and CDR2 YNNKEL (reference sequence). J was trimmed by 4 bases and V by 5 bases; bases with no gene match: 8.

This chain connects TRBV28 to TRBJ2-7; tentative D call: TRBD2 (7 bases). The CDR3 runs 16 residues. V was clipped by 5 bases and J by 4 bases, with 21 bases between them. CDR1 MDHEN and CDR2 SYDVKM come from the germline V gene. In nucleotides, the CDR3 is TGTGCCAGCAGTCCCCTCGAGGGGGGGAAAGGGTACGAGCAGTACTTC. Residues: CASSPLEGGKGYEQYF.

The CDR3 loop is CASTAWDYGYTF. CDR3 coding DNA: TGTGCCAGCACGGCCTGGGACTATGGCTACACCTTC. The rearrangement joins TRBV7-9 to TRBJ1-2; D remains unclear. The V gene lost 7 bases and the J gene lost 3 bases, with 9 bases spanning the gap. This CDR3 is built from 12 residues. CDR1 is SEHNR and CDR2 is FQNEAQ in the germline V gene (reference sequence).